The 30 T cell receptor beta chains given below trace back to one sample, sequenced in a study of naive and memory T cell subsets. Study-level points and caveats: Naive repertoires, especially CD8, held a few larger clonotypes, possibly memory cells re-expressing CD45RA.

What these receptors recognize is not known. The beta constant-region primer was an equimolar mix of two oligonucleotides covering TRBC1 and TRBC2. Ligated cDNA was amplified by four rounds of PCR with nested alpha and beta constant-region primers and SP2. TCRdb ran MiXCR on the UMI-ligation and nested PCR reads and lists one entry per CDR3 protein. The sample yields roughly 100,000 distinct CDR3 sequences, over 9% seen once. Sequencing was performed on naive CD4+ T cells from blood. Source of these receptors: a human donor in good health.

As regards this clonotype: A clone one base away is much larger, so this may be a read error. This chain connects TRBV18 to TRBJ2-7; D remains unclear. The germline V gene has CDR1 KGHSH and CDR2 LQKENI. The CDR3 is 12 residues long. CDR3 sequence: CASPESSYGQYF. Here the CDR3 DNA reads TGTGCCAGCCCGGAGAGCTCCTACGGGCAGTACTTC.

This clonotype showed up just a few times. The chain is built from TRBV7-2 and TRBJ2-2; 8 positions match TRBD2. CDR3 length: 15 amino acids. Germline loops: CDR1 SGHTA, CDR2 FQGNSA. J was trimmed by 6 bases and V by 5 bases; bases with no gene match: 8. CDR3 coding DNA: TGTGCCAGCAGCCAAACCGGGACTAGAGCCGGGGAGCTGTTTTTT. Protein: CASSQTGTRAGELFF.

This clonotype was counted a few times. V usage is TRBV28 and J usage is TRBJ2-1; D call uncertain. The CDR3 sequence is 15 residues long. Germline V lookup: CDR1 MDHEN, CDR2 SYDVKM. V was clipped by 8 bases and J by 0 bases, with 14 bases between them. CDR3 sequence (DNA): TGTGCCAGCGCAGAAACCTTGGGCTCCTACAATGAGCAGTTCTTC. As protein: CASAETLGSYNEQFF. Variable domain in full (rest from reference TRBV28 and TRBJ2-1): DVKVTQSSRYLVKRTGEKVFLECVQDMDHENMFWYRQDPGLGLRLIYFSYDVKMKEKGDIPEGYSVSREKKERFSLILESASTNQTSMYLCASAETLGSYNEQFFGPGTRLTVL.

This clonotype was observed a handful of times. This chain connects TRBV29-1 to TRBJ2-7, with D maybe TRBD1 (6 bases). This CDR3 has 12 amino acids. Deletions cut 4 bases from V and 9 bases from J, with 16 bases between. Germline CDR1 SQVTM, CDR2 ANQGSEA. Written as DNA, the CDR3 is TGCAGCGTTGGAAGACAGGACCGACCGCAGTACTTC. Protein product: CSVGRQDRPQYF.

The V and J genes are TRBV28 and TRBJ2-3; D gene ambiguous. This CDR3 is 15 amino acids long. Trimming took off 0 bases at V and 0 bases at J, with 7 bases between the two ends. CDR1 and CDR2 (germline): MDHEN, SYDVKM. The CDR3 DNA is TGTGCCAGCAGTTTATGGGGCAGGAGCACAGATACGCAGTATTTT. It codes for CASSLWGRSTDTQYF.

This clonotype was recorded at least ten times. V usage is TRBV7-9 and J usage is TRBJ2-7; 7 nucleotides match TRBD1. Germline CDR1 SEHNR, CDR2 FQNEAQ (reference sequence). V lost 1 base and J lost 4; bases outside the gene matches: 1. This CDR3 comprises 13 residues. This CDR3 is CASSLGTGYEQYF. In DNA, the CDR3 is TGTGCCAGCAGCTTAGGGACAGGTTACGAGCAGTACTTC.

This clonotype occurred many times. This chain joins TRBV7-9 and TRBJ2-1, with a possible D match to TRBD2 (6 bases). The CDR3 consists of 13 residues. CDR1 is SEHNR and CDR2 is FQNEAQ in the germline V gene (reference sequence). V lost 5 bases, J lost 6 bases, and 11 bases lay in between. CDR3 region: CASSRGEINEQFF. In DNA, the CDR3 is TGTGCCAGCAGCCGCGGGGAGATCAATGAGCAGTTCTTC.

The rearrangement uses TRBV29-1 and TRBJ1-2, with no clear D. Germline-derived CDR1 and CDR2 are SQVTM and ANQGSEA. The CDR3 spans 12 residues. Between the trimmed V and J ends, which lost 7 bases and 0 bases, there was a span of 9 bases. The CDR3 coding sequence is TGCAGCGGGATCACTACTAACTATGGCTACACCTTC. Protein: CSGITTNYGYTF.

This clonotype has a count of ten or more. J is TRBJ2-7 and V is TRBV27; D is undetermined. Looked up from germline, CDR1 is MNHEY and CDR2 is SMNVEV (reference sequence). The V end was cut by 6 bases, the J end by 4 bases, with 7 bases between. The CDR3 sequence is 11 residues long. DNA for the CDR3: TGTGCCAGCAGCTTCCGGTACGAGCAGTACTTC. This encodes CASSFRYEQYF.

The rearrangement links TRBV20-1 to TRBJ2-5; a weak D match, TRBD1 (6 bases). The germline CDR1 and CDR2 sequences are DFQATT and SNEGSKA (reference sequence). Trimming stripped 3 bases from V and 3 bases from J, with 8 bases between. The CDR3 sequence is 12 residues long. As DNA, the CDR3 is TGCAGTGCTAGTAAGGGGGAAGAGACCCAGTACTTC. Translated, it gives CSASKGEETQYF.

V usage is TRBV19 and J usage is TRBJ2-2; 8 nucleotides match TRBD2. V dropped 2 bases and J dropped 0; count of bases not matched to a gene: 5. Germline values: CDR1 LNHDA, CDR2 SQIVND (reference sequence). This CDR3 region has 17 residues. The CDR3 is CASSITAGGPNTGELFF. CDR3 in DNA: TGTGCCAGTAGTATAACGGCGGGGGGCCCGAACACCGGGGAGCTGTTTTTT. Full variable domain (rest looked up from reference TRBV19 and TRBJ2-2): DGGITQSPKYLFRKEGQNVTLSCEQNLNHDAMYWYRQDPGQGLRLIYYSQIVNDFQKGDIAEGYSVSREKKESFPLTVTSAQKNPTAFYLCASSITAGGPNTGELFFGEGSRLTVL.

This clonotype was picked up a small number of times. This rearrangement joins TRBV21-1 to TRBJ1-1; TRBD1 is the table's D call, not checked against the DNA. TRBV21-1 is flagged as a pseudogene. The CDR3 length is 13 residues. The DNA for the CDR3 is TGTGCCAGCAGGGGGCGGCGGGACACTGAAGCTTTCTTT. Translated, it gives CASRGRRDTEAFF.

This chain joins TRBV7-2 and TRBJ1-6, with 9 bases lining up with TRBD1. The germline gives CDR1 SGHTA, CDR2 FQGNSA. The CDR3 has 15 amino acids. Trimming took 10 bases from V and 9 from J; bases not matched to a gene: 13. CDR3 in amino acids: CAIRLTGGEGSPLHF. CDR3 nucleotide sequence: TGTGCCATCAGACTTACAGGGGGCGAAGGTTCACCCCTCCACTTT.

This clonotype occurred many times. The rearrangement joins TRBV7-2 to TRBJ2-3; D is ambiguous. The CDR3 loop spans 15 amino acids. Trimming removed 5 bases from V and 2 bases from J, with 14 bases in between. Germline CDR1 is SGHTA and CDR2 is FQGNSA. The CDR3 nucleotides are TGTGCCAGCAGCGACTCCACCTCTGTCACAGATACGCAGTATTTT. Its protein product is CASSDSTSVTDTQYF.

The chain combines TRBV5-5 with TRBJ1-4; 8 positions match TRBD1. The CDR3 sequence is 16 residues long. Germline V CDR1 and CDR2: SGHKS, YYEKEE (reference sequence). Trimming took 1 base from V and 0 from J; bases not matched to a gene: 2. CDR3 loop: CASSLKTGATNEKLFF. DNA for the CDR3: TGTGCCAGCAGCTTGAAGACAGGGGCAACTAATGAAAAACTGTTTTTT.

There are a few counts of this clonotype. This chain uses TRBV12-3 or TRBV12-4 with TRBJ2-7; 12 bases match TRBD2. This CDR3 is 13 amino acids long. The V gene end was trimmed by 6 bases and the J gene end by 7 bases; junction bases not matched to a gene: 4. CDR3 coding DNA: TGTGCCAGCAGACTAGCGGGGGGCCTAGAGCAGTACTTC. Its protein product is CASRLAGGLEQYF.

In its sample, this clonotype was seen a few times. The chain recombines TRBV10-3 with TRBJ2-3, with a weak D call TRBD1 (5 bases). V gave up 4 bases and J gave up 3 bases, with 5 bases separating them. Germline assignment: CDR1 ENHRY and CDR2 SYGVKD. The CDR3 covers 12 residues. The CDR3 DNA reads as TGTGCCATCAGTGGACAGACAGATACGCAGTATTTT. It encodes CAISGQTDTQYF.

This clonotype was picked up a small number of times. This rearrangement joins TRBV12-3 or TRBV12-4 to TRBJ1-1, with 10 bases matching TRBD1. The CDR3 contains 16 residues. V shed 5 bases, J shed 0 bases, and the junction held 6 bases outside the gene matches. For the CDR3, the DNA is TGTGCCAGCAGTCCACAAGGGACAGGGGTGAACACTGAAGCTTTCTTT. Translating it yields CASSPQGTGVNTEAFF.

The genes are TRBV5-6 and TRBJ2-6; D remains unclear. The CDR3 contains 15 residues. Between the trimmed V and J ends, which lost 4 bases and 4 bases, there was a span of 12 bases. Germline lookup yields CDR1 SGHDT and CDR2 YYEEEE. CDR3 sequence reads: CASSLLFSGANVLTF. The CDR3 DNA is TGTGCCAGCAGCCTACTATTCTCCGGGGCCAACGTCCTGACTTTC.

V and J are TRBV14 and TRBJ2-1; 7 bases agree with TRBD1. This CDR3 spans 15 amino acids. The J segment lost 4 bases and the V segment lost 6 bases, leaving 9 bases of the junction unmatched. Germline lookup yields CDR1 SGHDN and CDR2 FVKESK. This chain's CDR3 is CASSQTGPAYNEQFF. For the CDR3, the DNA is TGTGCCAGCAGTCAGACAGGGCCAGCTTACAATGAGCAGTTCTTC.

This clonotype has a handful of counts. The rearrangement joins TRBV3-1 to TRBJ2-3, with D possibly TRBD1 on 6 matching bases. The CDR3 sequence is 17 residues long. CDR1 and CDR2 (germline): LGHDT, YNNKEL (reference sequence). V shed 3 bases and J shed 2 bases, with 18 bases lying between them. CDR3 in DNA: TGTGCCAGCAGCCATTCCCTTGCCAGGGGAGACACAGATACGCAGTATTTT. Translated, it gives CASSHSLARGDTDTQYF.

This clonotype was seen at least ten times. V gene TRBV4-1 combines with J gene TRBJ2-5; 7 bases are a match to TRBD1. CDR1 and CDR2 from the germline V gene are MGHRA and YSYEKL. The CDR3 has 18 amino acids. The ends lost 0 bases at V and 3 bases at J; junction bases unmatched: 13. The CDR3 DNA is TGCGCCAGCAGCCAAGATCTTATATTTGGTGACAGGGAAGAGACCCAGTACTTC. Translation gives CASSQDLIFGDREETQYF.

This clonotype was detected a few times. V and J are TRBV7-2 and TRBJ2-7, with 8 bases fitting TRBD2. CDR3 length: 17 residues. Germline trimming cut 5 bases from V and 2 bases from J; bases unmatched to any gene: 14. CDR1 and CDR2 (germline): SGHTA, FQGNSA. The CDR3 bases are TGTGCCAGCAGCCTAAGCCTCTGGGTAGCGGGGCCCTACGAGCAGTACTTC. Translating gives CASSLSLWVAGPYEQYF. Full variable domain (outside the CDR3, taken from reference TRBV7-2 and TRBJ2-7): GAGVSQSPSNKVTEKGKDVELRCDPISGHTALYWYRQSLGQGLEFLIYFQGNSAPDKSGLPSDRFSAERTGGSVSTLTIQRTQQEDSAVYLCASSLSLWVAGPYEQYFGPGTRLTVT.

The chain carries TRBV3-1 and TRBJ1-5; D is undetermined. Germline loops: CDR1 LGHDT, CDR2 YNNKEL (reference sequence). Trimming took 4 bases from V and 4 from J, leaving 8 bases between them. The CDR3 length is 13 residues. In DNA form, the CDR3 reads TGTGCCAGCAGCCCGGACTTAAATCAGCCCCAGCATTTT. It encodes CASSPDLNQPQHF.

This clonotype has ten or more counts. The chain combines TRBV20-1 with TRBJ2-7, with TRBD2 identical over 14 bases. CDR1 DFQATT and CDR2 SNEGSKA come from the germline V gene (reference sequence). This CDR3 contains 16 residues. V was clipped by 1 base and J by 2 bases; unmatched bases: 4. Here the CDR3 reads CSARGRLAGGPYEQYF. CDR3 in DNA: TGCAGTGCTAGAGGACGACTAGCGGGAGGGCCCTACGAGCAGTACTTC.

This clonotype occurred a few times. The chain links TRBV18 to TRBJ2-5; TRBD1 or TRBD2 may be the D gene (6 bases each). Trimming took 0 bases from V and 5 from J, leaving 10 bases between them. This CDR3 region has 14 residues. CDR1 is KGHSH and CDR2 is LQKENI in the germline V gene. The CDR3 reads CASSPPEGVETQYF. The CDR3 nucleotides are TGTGCCAGCTCACCACCGGAGGGGGTCGAGACCCAGTACTTC.

This clonotype was counted only a few times. V and J are TRBV5-4 and TRBJ2-1, with D unresolved. V was clipped by 4 bases and J by 2 bases, with 7 bases between them. The CDR3 is 13 amino acids. Germline assignment: CDR1 SGHNT and CDR2 YYREEE (reference sequence). The CDR3 here is CASSPEPYNEQFF. The CDR3 nucleotides read TGTGCCAGCAGCCCCGAACCCTACAATGAGCAGTTCTTC.

The chain has TRBV29-1 and TRBJ1-1; the D gene is possibly TRBD1 (5 bases). V lost 7 bases, J lost 3 bases, and 12 bases lay in between. Germline assignment: CDR1 SQVTM and CDR2 ANQGSEA. CDR3 length: 12 amino acids. CDR3 loop: CSGSDSYTEAFF. In DNA, the CDR3 is TGCAGCGGGTCAGACAGTTACACTGAAGCTTTCTTT. The full variable domain, rest sourced from reference TRBV29-1 and TRBJ1-1, is SAVISQKPSRDICQRGTSLTIQCQVDSQVTMMFWYRQQPGQSLTLIATANQGSEATYESGFVIDKFPISRPNLTFSTLTVSNMSPEDSSIYLCSGSDSYTEAFFGQGTRLTVV.

This clonotype was seen at least ten times. This chain uses TRBV7-2 with TRBJ1-5, with D tentatively TRBD1 (5 bases). Germline assignment: CDR1 SGHTA and CDR2 FQGNSA. V was shortened by 6 bases and J by 3 bases, with 15 bases between the two germline ends. The CDR3 consists of 15 residues. CDR3 region: CASSSVDSLNQPQHF. The CDR3 DNA sequence: TGTGCCAGCAGTTCCGTTGACAGTCTCAATCAGCCCCAGCATTTT.

This clonotype appeared a few times. The chain recombines TRBV7-9 with TRBJ1-4; 7 positions agree with TRBD1. The trim removed 5 bases at V and 8 bases at J, leaving 11 bases unmatched. There are 15 residues in the CDR3. The germline CDR1 and CDR2 sequences are SEHNR and FQNEAQ (reference sequence). CDR3 protein: CASSPPDREGEKLFF. The CDR3, as DNA: TGTGCCAGCAGCCCCCCCGACAGGGAGGGGGAAAAACTGTTTTTT.